This TCR beta chain is from a study of response to subunit inactivated influenza vaccine. General study findings and limits: The authors suggested that few new T cells are recruited per seasonal influenza vaccination.

Germline CDR1 LGHDT, CDR2 YNNKEL (reference sequence). The CDR3 runs to 15 residues. V was cut by 1 base and J by 3 bases, with 12 bases left in between. This clonotype has at least ten counts. Its antigen is not known. TCRdb ran MiXCR on the RT-PCR reads and lists one entry per CDR3 protein. The sample includes 710,000 or so distinct CDR3 sequences, around a sixth of them seen just once. This sample comprised PBMCs from blood, obtained 12 days after vaccination. This receptor was identified in a man aged 50 to 59 who received an inactivated influenza vaccine. The chain combines TRBV3-1 with TRBJ2-5; possibly TRBD2 for D (5 bases). This CDR3 is CASSQGLADKETQYF. Written as DNA, the CDR3 is TGTGCCAGCAGCCAAGGCCTAGCTGACAAAGAGACCCAGTACTTC.